The clone carrying this TCR beta chain has at least ten counts. The sample belongs to a study of T cells after yellow fever vaccination. Each CDR3 protein gets one entry after TCRdb re-called the 5' RACE reads with MiXCR. The sample holds just over 300,000 distinct CDR3 sequences, about 3.5% seen once. The germline CDR1 and CDR2 sequences are LGHDT and YNNKEL (reference sequence). Trimming left V 0 bases short and J 7 bases short, with 19 bases between. This CDR3 has 17 residues. The J gene is TRBJ2-1, the V gene TRBV3-1, with D perhaps TRBD2 (6 bases). The specimen was PBMCs, collected on the day of the yellow fever booster vaccination. This TCR came from a man between 18 and 35 years old who received the YFV17D yellow fever vaccine. The CDR3 DNA sequence: TGTGCCAGCAGCCAAGAGTTCAGTAACGGGGGAAGGAATGAGCAGTTCTTC. Translated: CASSQEFSNGGRNEQFF.